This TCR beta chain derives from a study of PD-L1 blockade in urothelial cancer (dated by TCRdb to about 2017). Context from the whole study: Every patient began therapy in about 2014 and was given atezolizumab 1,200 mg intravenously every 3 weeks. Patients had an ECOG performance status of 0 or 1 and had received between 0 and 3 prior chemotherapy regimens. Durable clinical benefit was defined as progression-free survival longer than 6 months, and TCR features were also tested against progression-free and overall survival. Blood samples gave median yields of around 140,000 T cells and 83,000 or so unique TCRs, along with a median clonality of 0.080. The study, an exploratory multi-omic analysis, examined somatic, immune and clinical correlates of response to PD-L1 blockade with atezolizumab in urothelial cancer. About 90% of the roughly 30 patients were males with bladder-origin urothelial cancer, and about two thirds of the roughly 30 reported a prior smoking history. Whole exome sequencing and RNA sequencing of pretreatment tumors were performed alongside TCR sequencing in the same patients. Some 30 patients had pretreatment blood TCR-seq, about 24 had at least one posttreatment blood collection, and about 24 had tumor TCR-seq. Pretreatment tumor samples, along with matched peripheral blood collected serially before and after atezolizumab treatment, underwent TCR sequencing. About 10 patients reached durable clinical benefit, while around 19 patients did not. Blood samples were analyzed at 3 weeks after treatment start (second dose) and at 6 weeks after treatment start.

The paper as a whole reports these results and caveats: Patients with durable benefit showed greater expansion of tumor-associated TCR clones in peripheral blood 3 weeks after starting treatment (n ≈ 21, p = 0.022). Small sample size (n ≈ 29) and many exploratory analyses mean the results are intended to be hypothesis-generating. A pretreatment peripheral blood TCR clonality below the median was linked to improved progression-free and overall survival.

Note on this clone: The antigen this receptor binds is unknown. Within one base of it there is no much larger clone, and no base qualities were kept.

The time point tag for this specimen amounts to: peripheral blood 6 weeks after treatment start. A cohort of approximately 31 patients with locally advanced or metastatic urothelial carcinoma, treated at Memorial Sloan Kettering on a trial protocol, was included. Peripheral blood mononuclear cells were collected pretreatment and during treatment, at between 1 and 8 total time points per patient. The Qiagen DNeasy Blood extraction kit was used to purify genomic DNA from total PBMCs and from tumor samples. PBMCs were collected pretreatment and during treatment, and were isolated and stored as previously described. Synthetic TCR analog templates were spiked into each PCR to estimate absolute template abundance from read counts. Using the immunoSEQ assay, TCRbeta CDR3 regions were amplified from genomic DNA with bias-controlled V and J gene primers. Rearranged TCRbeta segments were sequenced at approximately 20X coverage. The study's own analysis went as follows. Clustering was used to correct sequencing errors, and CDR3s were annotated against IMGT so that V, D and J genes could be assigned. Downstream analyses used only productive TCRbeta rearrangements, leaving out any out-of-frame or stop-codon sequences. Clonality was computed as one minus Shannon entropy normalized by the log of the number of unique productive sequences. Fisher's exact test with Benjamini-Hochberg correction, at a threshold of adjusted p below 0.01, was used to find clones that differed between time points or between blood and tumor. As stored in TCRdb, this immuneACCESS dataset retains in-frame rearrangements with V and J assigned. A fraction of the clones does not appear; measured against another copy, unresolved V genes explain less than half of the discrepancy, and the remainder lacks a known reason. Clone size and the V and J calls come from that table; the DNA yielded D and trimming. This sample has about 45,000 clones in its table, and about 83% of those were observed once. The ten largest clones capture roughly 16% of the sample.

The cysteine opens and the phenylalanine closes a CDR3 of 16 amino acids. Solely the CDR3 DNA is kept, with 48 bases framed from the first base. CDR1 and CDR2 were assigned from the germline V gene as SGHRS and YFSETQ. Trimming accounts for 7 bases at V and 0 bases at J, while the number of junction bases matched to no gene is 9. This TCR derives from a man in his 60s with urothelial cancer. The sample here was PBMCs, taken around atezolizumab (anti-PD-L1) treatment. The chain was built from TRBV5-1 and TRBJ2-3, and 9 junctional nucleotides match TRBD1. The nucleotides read TGCGCCAGCCGACGGGGGGACAGGGCAAGCACAGATACGCAGTATTTT. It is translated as CASRRGDRASTDTQYF.